The 26 T cell receptor beta chains reported below all come from one sample, sequenced in a study of blood T cell repertoires in COVID-19. The protocol was immunoSEQ multiplex PCR, while the TCRdb copy is restricted to in-frame clones and leaves out a portion. The table records around 400,000 clones, around 87% of them present only once. What was sequenced was peripheral blood. These receptors originate from a woman in her sixties with COVID-19, enrolled during active disease.

This clone turned up a few times. The chain links TRBV5-1 to TRBJ2-1, with D perhaps TRBD2 (6 bases). The CDR3 covers 16 residues. In germline, CDR1 is SGHRS, CDR2 YFSETQ. The V and J ends lost 0 bases and 3 bases respectively, with 13 bases between them. This CDR3 reads CASSLEAGTFYNEQFF. CDR3 nucleotides: TGCGCCAGCAGCTTGGAGGCGGGGACGTTCTACAATGAGCAGTTCTTC.

This chain uses TRBV5-8 with TRBJ2-7, with D possibly matching TRBD1 (6 bases). V lost 0 bases and J 6 bases, leaving 10 bases between the germline ends. The germline CDR1 and CDR2 sequences are SGHTS and YDEGEE. CDR3 size: 13 residues. CDR3: CASSLVEGGEQYF. The CDR3 DNA sequence: TGTGCCAGCAGCTTGGTGGAAGGGGGCGAGCAGTACTTC.

The V gene is TRBV28, the J gene TRBJ1-5, with D possibly matching TRBD1 (5 bases). The V end lost 3 bases, the J end lost 2 bases, and 11 bases lay between the germline ends. The CDR3 has 15 residues. Germline values: CDR1 MDHEN, CDR2 SYDVKM. The CDR3 loop is CASSLGGPRNQPQHF. CDR3 nucleotide sequence: TGTGCCAGCAGTTTGGGGGGTCCACGCAATCAGCCCCAGCATTTT.

The genes are TRBV5-1 and TRBJ1-5, with TRBD1 identical over 8 bases. Losses at the gene ends were 0 bases for V and 4 bases for J; bases not matched to a gene: 3. There are 15 residues in the CDR3. The germline V gene has CDR1 SGHRS and CDR2 YFSETQ. CDR3 sequence: CASSLGGQVNQPQHF. In nucleotides, the CDR3 is TGCGCCAGCAGCTTGGGGGGACAGGTAAATCAGCCCCAGCATTTT.

The chain uses TRBV14 and TRBJ2-1; a weak D match, TRBD2 (5 bases). The CDR3 consists of 13 residues. Trimming left V 1 base short and J 7 bases short, with 8 bases between. Per germline, CDR1 SGHDN and CDR2 FVKESK. The DNA of the CDR3 is TGTGCCAGCAGCCAAGTTTGGGAGAATGAGCAGTTCTTC. This encodes CASSQVWENEQFF.

The V and J genes are TRBV15 and TRBJ1-4; D may be TRBD1 (5 bases). This CDR3 spans 18 amino acids. Germline V gene lookup returns CDR1 LNHNV and CDR2 YYDKDF (reference sequence). The V end lost 1 base, the J end lost 2 bases, and 17 bases lay between the germline ends. For the CDR3, the DNA is TGTGCCACCAGCAGAGGCTTTACATCCCGGGGGACTAATGAAAAACTGTTTTTT. Protein: CATSRGFTSRGTNEKLFF.

The rearrangement links TRBV28 to TRBJ1-1; maybe TRBD1 (6 bases). The CDR3 covers 17 residues. Looked up from germline, CDR1 is MDHEN and CDR2 is SYDVKM. The V end lost 4 bases, the J end lost 1 base, and 19 bases lay between the germline ends. CDR3: CASSSTRGVGPNTEAFF. As DNA, the CDR3 is TGTGCCAGCAGTTCCACCAGGGGAGTGGGGCCGAACACTGAAGCTTTCTTT.

V is TRBV6-5 and J is TRBJ1-3; 7 nucleotides match TRBD1. The CDR3 runs to 15 residues. J lost 4 bases, V lost 6 bases, and 9 bases had no gene match. Germline V gene lookup returns CDR1 MNHEY and CDR2 SVGAGI. Here the CDR3 DNA reads TGTGCCAGCAGGCCCCAGGGGGGACCCGGAAACACCATATATTTT. The encoded protein is CASRPQGGPGNTIYF.

This clone was picked up a small number of times. This CDR3 is CASSQGQGKDYGYTF. CDR3 coding DNA: TGTGCCAGCAGCCAGGGACAGGGTAAGGACTATGGCTACACCTTC. The chain uses TRBV3-1 (or the pseudogene TRBV3-2) and TRBJ1-2, with 9 bases aligning to TRBD1. V gave up 3 bases and J gave up 3 bases; unmatched junction bases: 5. CDR1 is LGHDT and CDR2 is YNNKEL in the germline V gene (reference sequence). The CDR3 has 15 amino acids.

The chain employs TRBV7-2 and TRBJ1-3; TRBD1 matches at 7 bases. V gave up 6 bases and J gave up 2 bases; unmatched junction bases: 7. The CDR3 totals 15 residues. Per germline, CDR1 SGHTA and CDR2 FQGNSA. The chain's CDR3 is CASRLTGSTGNTIYF. The CDR3 DNA is TGTGCCAGCAGGCTGACAGGGAGCACTGGAAACACCATATATTTT.

This clone was seen only once. The rearrangement uses TRBV18 and TRBJ1-2, with 11 bases identical to TRBD1. This CDR3 is built from 15 residues. The ends lost 3 bases at V and 5 bases at J; junction bases unmatched: 5. CDR1 KGHSH and CDR2 LQKENI come from the germline V gene. CDR3 DNA: TGTGCCAGCTCACCCGGACAGGGGGCCTATTATGGCTACACCTTC. It yields the protein CASSPGQGAYYGYTF.

The chain is built from TRBV2 and TRBJ2-7; TRBD1 agrees at 9 bases. Unmatched junction bases numbered 7, after V lost 4 bases and J lost 6 bases. Germline V lookup: CDR1 SNHLY, CDR2 FYNNEI. The CDR3 length is 14 residues. Here the CDR3 DNA reads TGTGCCAGCAGTGGGGACAGGGCACGGGGCGAGCAGTACTTC. This gives the protein CASSGDRARGEQYF.

The chain couples TRBV2 to TRBJ1-6, with D possibly matching TRBD1 (5 bases). This CDR3 is built from 13 residues. The germline V gene has CDR1 SNHLY and CDR2 FYNNEI. V was cut by 3 bases and J by 8 bases, with 8 bases left in between. DNA for the CDR3: TGTGCCAGCAGTGACCCGACAGATTCACCCCTCCACTTT. This translates into CASSDPTDSPLHF.

This rearrangement joins TRBV11-2 to TRBJ2-1; D perhaps matches TRBD2 (5 bases). This CDR3 spans 15 amino acids. Germline V CDR1 and CDR2: SGHAT, FQNNGV. Trimming took off 6 bases at V and 1 base at J, with 13 bases between the two ends. CDR3 nucleotides: TGTGCCAGCAGGCCCGGGTCGGGGTCCTACAATGAGCAGTTCTTC. Translating gives CASRPGSGSYNEQFF.

The DNA of the CDR3 is TGTGCCAGTAAGGATGGGGGCGTAGGGACAGATACGCAGTATTTT. Its protein product is CASKDGGVGTDTQYF. The J gene is TRBJ2-3, the V gene TRBV19; possible D gene TRBD1, 6 bases. The V end lost 7 bases, the J end lost 3 bases, and 17 bases lay between the germline ends. Germline CDR1 LNHDA, CDR2 SQIVND (reference sequence). The length of the CDR3 is 15 residues.

This clone was seen a single time. This chain joins TRBV6-5 and TRBJ1-2, with 8 bases aligning to TRBD1. CDR1 is MNHEY and CDR2 is SVGAGI in the germline V gene. The CDR3 consists of 12 residues. V shed 4 bases and J 8 bases; nucleotides not matched to a gene: 3. DNA for the CDR3: TGTGCCAGCAGTTTCGGGACAGGAGGCTACACCTTC. This codes for CASSFGTGGYTF.

The chain employs TRBV7-2 and TRBJ1-2, with 7 bases identical to TRBD1. This CDR3 comprises 13 residues. Germline assignment: CDR1 SGHTA and CDR2 FQGNSA. V trimming: 5 bases; J trimming: 6 bases; junction bases outside the gene matches: 6. CDR3 sequence reads: CASSATGTDGYTF. In DNA, the CDR3 is TGTGCCAGCAGCGCGACAGGGACGGATGGCTACACCTTC.

V and J are TRBV7-9 and TRBJ1-3; D perhaps matches TRBD1 (5 bases). The CDR3 contains 19 residues. CDR1 and CDR2 (germline): SEHNR, FQNEAQ (reference sequence). The V end was cut by 0 bases, the J end by 0 bases, with 18 bases between. CDR3 sequence (DNA): TGTGCCAGCAGCTTAGCGCTGGGGTCAGGGTTTTTCTCTGGAAACACCATATATTTT. It specifies CASSLALGSGFFSGNTIYF.

V is TRBV27 and J is TRBJ1-1; D is uncertain. CDR1 is MNHEY and CDR2 is SMNVEV in the germline V gene (reference sequence). V gave up 2 bases and J gave up 2 bases, with 6 bases separating them. The CDR3 is 13 amino acids. The CDR3 reads CASSLITNTEAFF. The DNA for the CDR3 is TGTGCCAGCAGTTTAATAACAAACACTGAAGCTTTCTTT.

The CDR3 spells CASSRQKGTSNQPQHF. The CDR3 nucleotides read TGTGCCAGCAGCCGACAGAAGGGCACCAGCAATCAGCCCCAGCATTTT. This sequence joins TRBV11-2 and TRBJ1-5; D might be TRBD1 (5 bases). V lost 5 bases, J lost 1 base, and 15 bases lay in between. This CDR3 has 16 residues. Germline values: CDR1 SGHAT, CDR2 FQNNGV.

This chain links TRBV3-1 (or the pseudogene TRBV3-2) with TRBJ2-5, with D tentatively TRBD2 (5 bases). The V gene lost 2 bases and the J gene lost 5 bases, with 15 bases spanning the gap. This CDR3 has 15 residues. CDR1 LGHDT and CDR2 YNNKEL come from the germline V gene (reference sequence). The CDR3 sequence is CASSQSLAQWETQYF. In DNA, the CDR3 is TGTGCCAGCAGCCAAAGCCTAGCTCAGTGGGAGACCCAGTACTTC.

The chain recombines TRBV6-6 with TRBJ2-3, with 8 bases matching TRBD1. V was pared by 5 bases and J by 3 bases, with 10 bases of the junction left unmatched. This CDR3 has 16 amino acids. Per germline, CDR1 MNHNY and CDR2 SVGAGI (reference sequence). CDR3 bases: TGTGCCAGCAGTCAACAGACAGGGGTGGGGACAGATACGCAGTATTTT. Protein sequence: CASSQQTGVGTDTQYF.

The chain has TRBV7-4 and TRBJ2-3; a weak D match, TRBD1 (5 bases). CDR1 SGHVT and CDR2 SQSDAQ come from the germline V gene. The V end was cut by 0 bases, the J end by 4 bases, with 14 bases between. The CDR3 sequence is 16 residues long. The CDR3 nucleotides are TGTGCCAGCAGCTTAGCGGGCCCTGACAGCGCAGATACGCAGTATTTT. It translates to CASSLAGPDSADTQYF.

The V and J genes are TRBV9 and TRBJ2-2; D not resolved. This CDR3 region has 14 residues. Germline V CDR1 and CDR2: SGDLS, YYNGEE. Trimming cost V 3 bases and J 5 bases, with 11 bases left between them. In DNA form, the CDR3 reads TGTGCCAGCAGCGAACGCCAGGTAACCGGGGAGCTGTTTTTT. It specifies CASSERQVTGELFF.

The chain is built from TRBV19 and TRBJ2-7; TRBD2 agrees at 7 bases. Trimming cost V 3 bases and J 1 base; bases outside gene matches: 3. CDR3 size: 14 residues. Per germline, CDR1 LNHDA and CDR2 SQIVND (reference sequence). CDR3 loop: CASSIGGFSYEQYF. Written as DNA, the CDR3 is TGTGCCAGTAGTATCGGGGGGTTTTCCTACGAGCAGTACTTC.

The chain employs TRBV28 and TRBJ1-5; D is perhaps TRBD1 (6 bases). Trimming took 7 bases from V and 4 from J, leaving 11 bases between them. This CDR3 region has 13 residues. Germline V gene sequence: CDR1 MDHEN, CDR2 SYDVKM. CDR3 region: CASIVQGNQPQHF. The CDR3 DNA sequence: TGTGCCAGCATCGTCCAGGGGAATCAGCCCCAGCATTTT. Full variable domain (missing parts from reference TRBV28 and TRBJ1-5): DVKVTQSSRYLVKRTGEKVFLECVQDMDHENMFWYRQDPGLGLRLIYFSYDVKMKEKGDIPEGYSVSREKKERFSLILESASTNQTSMYLCASIVQGNQPQHFGDGTRLSIL.